This passage covers 25 T cell receptor beta chains from one sample sequenced in a study of vaccination and CD4 T cells after COVID-19. Antigen specificity for these receptors is unknown. The Oncomine TCR Beta short-read assay was applied to DNA of cultured CD4+ T cells. Each CDR3 protein is one row after TCRdb ran MiXCR on the PCR reads. The sample records more than 10,000 distinct CDR3 sequences, approximately 79% being singletons. Specified treatment: approximately 10-day PBMC culture with coronavirus spike peptide pools or control peptides (ViraFEST assay). The sample consisted of CD4+ T cells from blood, cultured in vitro. These receptors were obtained from a human donor who had recovered from COVID-19.

This sequence joins TRBV20-1 and TRBJ2-2, with D perhaps matching TRBD1 (5 bases). Deletions cut 3 bases from V and 7 bases from J, with 9 bases between. This CDR3 is 12 amino acids long. Germline CDR1 is DFQATT and CDR2 is SNEGSKA (reference sequence). CDR3 nucleotides: TGCAGTGCTAGTAGGGGTGTCGGGGAGCTGTTTTTT. This codes for CSASRGVGELFF.

The V gene is TRBV29-1, the J gene TRBJ2-2; D is unclear. Germline CDR1 SQVTM, CDR2 ANQGSEA. The CDR3 covers 13 residues. V lost 3 bases, J lost 0 bases, and 5 bases lay in between. The CDR3 protein is CSVEGSNTGELFF. The CDR3, as DNA: TGCAGCGTTGAGGGGTCGAACACCGGGGAGCTGTTTTTT.

This chain connects TRBV19 to TRBJ1-1; possibly TRBD1 for D (6 bases). Germline lookup yields CDR1 LNHDA and CDR2 SQIVND (reference sequence). V was pared by 4 bases and J by 1 base, with 16 bases between. The CDR3 has 16 residues. CDR3 in DNA: TGTGCCAGTAGTACCTGGGGGCTAAGTAGGAACACTGAAGCTTTCTTT. This codes for CASSTWGLSRNTEAFF.

The chain links TRBV6-5 to TRBJ2-6, with TRBD1 matching over 8 bases. The CDR3 loop spans 16 amino acids. V trimming: 4 bases; J trimming: 4 bases; junction bases outside the gene matches: 6. Germline V lookup: CDR1 MNHEY, CDR2 SVGAGI. The CDR3 nucleotides read TGTGCCAGCAGTTCCCAGGGGGCAGGGGGGGCCAACGTCCTGACTTTC. This gives the protein CASSSQGAGGANVLTF.

This clonotype has a single count. This chain links TRBV25-1 with TRBJ1-1; no definite D call. Trimming took off 7 bases at V and 5 bases at J, with 14 bases between the two ends. The CDR3 length is 13 residues. Germline V lookup: CDR1 MGHDK, CDR2 SYGVNS. This CDR3 reads CASTLTTGTEAFF. CDR3 DNA sequence: TGTGCCAGCACTTTAACGACGGGTACTGAAGCTTTCTTT.

The gene calls are TRBV12-3 or TRBV12-4 and TRBJ1-2, with 11 bases fitting TRBD1. With 6 bases clipped from V and 2 bases from J, the junction kept 5 bases outside the gene matches. The CDR3 has 15 amino acids. The CDR3 region is CASSPWDRGNYGYTF. The CDR3 nucleotides are TGTGCCAGCAGCCCCTGGGACAGGGGGAACTATGGCTACACCTTC.

This sequence joins TRBV30 and TRBJ1-2; the match to TRBD1 covers 7 bases. Per the germline V gene, CDR1 is GTSNPN and CDR2 is SVGIG (reference sequence). The V gene end was trimmed by 8 bases and the J gene end by 6 bases; junction bases not matched to a gene: 12. The CDR3 is 13 residues long. The DNA for the CDR3 is TGTGCCCGAAATCAGGGGGTAAGGGATGGCTACACCTTC. Its translation: CARNQGVRDGYTF.

This clonotype counts as large. The genes are TRBV7-2 and TRBJ1-2, with unresolved D. Germline CDR1 and CDR2: SGHTA and FQGNSA. Trimming cost V 5 bases and J 6 bases, with 13 bases left between them. The CDR3 spans 13 residues. The CDR3 DNA follows: TGTGCCAGCAGCCCCTACTTAACGGATGGCTACACCTTC. Translated: CASSPYLTDGYTF.

The chain combines TRBV28 with TRBJ1-3; D gene uncertain. In germline, CDR1 is MDHEN, CDR2 SYDVKM. V was pared by 6 bases and J by 0 bases, with 12 bases between. This CDR3 is 15 amino acids long. CDR3 coding DNA: TGTGCCAGCAGCGGCCACTTTCTCTCTGGAAACACCATATATTTT. Translating it yields CASSGHFLSGNTIYF.

The chain carries TRBV7-2 and TRBJ2-1; 11 nucleotides align to TRBD1. Germline CDR1 reads SGHTA; CDR2 reads FQGNSA. V was clipped by 5 bases and J by 4 bases; unmatched bases: 4. The CDR3 sequence is 15 residues long. CDR3 sequence reads: CASSTGTGGYNEQFF. CDR3 in DNA: TGTGCCAGCAGCACCGGGACAGGGGGGTACAATGAGCAGTTCTTC.

This clonotype was detected a few times. The rearrangement uses TRBV20-1 and TRBJ2-5; D perhaps matches TRBD2 (6 bases). CDR1 is DFQATT and CDR2 is SNEGSKA in the germline V gene (reference sequence). V lost 3 bases to trimming and J lost 5 bases, with 19 bases between them. The CDR3 spans 15 residues. CDR3 amino acids: CSARGLAGRLETQYF. The CDR3 DNA is TGCAGTGCTAGGGGTTTGGCGGGACGGCTCGAGACCCAGTACTTC.

The V and J genes are TRBV19 and TRBJ1-6; 9 nucleotides match TRBD1. V trimming: 4 bases; J trimming: 10 bases; junction bases outside the gene matches: 8. This CDR3 region has 15 residues. Germline V gene sequence: CDR1 LNHDA, CDR2 SQIVND (reference sequence). The CDR3 reads CASSTDRGLGSPLHF. CDR3 coding DNA: TGTGCCAGTAGTACAGACAGGGGGTTAGGATCACCCCTCCACTTT.

This chain uses TRBV15 with TRBJ1-1; D gene unclear. Germline assignment: CDR1 LNHNV and CDR2 YYDKDF (reference sequence). Trimming stripped 0 bases from V and 6 bases from J, with 17 bases between. The CDR3 spans 16 residues. In DNA form, the CDR3 reads TGTGCCACCAGCAGAGATAGTTTGATTTTTGTTGCTGAAGCTTTCTTT. This codes for CATSRDSLIFVAEAFF. The entire variable domain, with the rest obtained from reference TRBV15 and TRBJ1-1, is as follows: DAMVIQNPRYQVTQFGKPVTLSCSQTLNHNVMYWYQQKSSQAPKLLFHYYDKDFNNEADTPDNFQSRRPNTSFCFLDIRSPGLGDTAMYLCATSRDSLIFVAEAFFGQGTRLTVV.

V is TRBV28 and J is TRBJ1-5, with D unclear. V lost 5 bases to trimming and J lost 3 bases, with 17 bases between them. Germline lookup yields CDR1 MDHEN and CDR2 SYDVKM. This CDR3 comprises 16 residues. CDR3 coding DNA: TGTGCCAGCAGTCAACACCCCGCCGGTCCCAATCAGCCCCAGCATTTT. This translates into CASSQHPAGPNQPQHF.

The rearrangement joins TRBV4-3 to TRBJ2-1, with D possibly called TRBD1 or TRBD2 (5 bases each). The V gene's germline CDR1 is LGHNA and CDR2 YSLEER. V gave up 0 bases and J gave up 4 bases, with 10 bases separating them. CDR3 size: 15 residues. In DNA, the CDR3 is TGCGCCAGCAGCCAAGATGGGTGGGGGTACAATGAGCAGTTCTTC. It translates to CASSQDGWGYNEQFF.

The chain couples TRBV7-8 to TRBJ1-5; D gene unclear. V was cut by 3 bases and J by 5 bases, with 14 bases left in between. CDR1 is SGHVS and CDR2 is FQNEAQ in the germline V gene. The CDR3 runs to 15 residues. DNA for the CDR3: TGTGCCAGCAGCTTGTCCGAGGGCAGCTATCAGCCCCAGCATTTT. This sequence encodes CASSLSEGSYQPQHF.

The V call is TRBV20-1, the J call TRBJ1-2, with TRBD1 as a possible D gene (6 bases). V lost 0 bases and J 6 bases, leaving 14 bases between the germline ends. The CDR3 is made up of 14 amino acids. Germline V gives CDR1 DFQATT, CDR2 SNEGSKA (reference sequence). The CDR3, as DNA: TGCAGTGCTAGAGATTTTGCAGGGGTAAATGGCTACACCTTC. It yields the protein CSARDFAGVNGYTF.

This clonotype was found a few times. The rearrangement links TRBV29-1 to TRBJ2-3; D remains ambiguous. In germline, CDR1 is SQVTM, CDR2 ANQGSEA. Trimming left V 6 bases short and J 0 bases short, with 13 bases between. The CDR3 is 14 amino acids. The DNA for the CDR3 is TGCAGCGTGACCGGCGCTCCTAGCACAGATACGCAGTATTTT. Amino acid sequence: CSVTGAPSTDTQYF.

V gene TRBV24-1 combines with J gene TRBJ2-1; weak D call: TRBD2 (5 bases). Per germline, CDR1 KGHDR and CDR2 SFDVKD. The CDR3 is 15 residues long. V lost 4 bases to trimming and J lost 8 bases, with 17 bases between them. CDR3 loop: CATSDVASTLYEQFF. CDR3 sequence (DNA): TGTGCCACCAGTGACGTAGCGAGCACCCTGTATGAGCAGTTCTTC.

This chain joins TRBV7-9 and TRBJ1-2; no firm D call. The CDR3 consists of 13 residues. V shed 5 bases and J shed 2 bases, with 9 bases lying between them. Germline CDR1 SEHNR, CDR2 FQNEAQ (reference sequence). The DNA for the CDR3 is TGTGCCAGCAGCCCTGAGTTAAACTATGGCTACACCTTC. Amino acids: CASSPELNYGYTF.

This rearrangement joins TRBV20-1 to TRBJ2-2; D tentatively reads TRBD1 or TRBD2 (5 bases each). The V end was cut by 5 bases, the J end by 4 bases, with 14 bases between. Germline CDR1 reads DFQATT; CDR2 reads SNEGSKA (reference sequence). The CDR3 runs 14 residues. The CDR3 nucleotides read TGCAGTGCTTCCCCGGGACCCGTCACCGGGGAGCTGTTTTTT. Its protein is CSASPGPVTGELFF.

The chain employs TRBV6-1 and TRBJ1-2; D unclear. The germline gives CDR1 MNHNS, CDR2 SASEGT. Trimming left V 5 bases short and J 2 bases short, with 6 bases between. This CDR3 region has 12 residues. The CDR3 is CASSIDNYGYTF. As DNA, the CDR3 is TGTGCCAGCAGTATCGACAACTATGGCTACACCTTC.

The V and J genes are TRBV25-1 and TRBJ2-5, with 11 bases that match TRBD1. CDR3 size: 15 residues. The V segment lost 3 bases and the J segment 4 bases; nucleotides outside the gene matches: 4. Germline assignment: CDR1 MGHDK and CDR2 SYGVNS. DNA of the CDR3: TGTGCCAGCAGTGATCCCGGACAGGGGGCAGAGACCCAGTACTTC. It specifies CASSDPGQGAETQYF. The complete variable domain, with remaining parts taken from reference TRBV25-1 and TRBJ2-5, reads EADIYQTPRYLVIGTGKKITLECSQTMGHDKMYWYQQDPGMELHLIHYSYGVNSTEKGDLSSESTVSRIRTEHFPLTLESARPSHTSQYLCASSDPGQGAETQYFGPGTRLLVL.

V is TRBV7-2 and J is TRBJ2-1; a possible D gene is TRBD2 (5 bases). Trimming took 4 bases from V and 6 from J, leaving 19 bases between them. The CDR3 sequence is 16 residues long. CDR1 SGHTA and CDR2 FQGNSA come from the germline V gene. CDR3 sequence reads: CASSSRTPQIVNEQFF. The CDR3 DNA reads TGTGCCAGCAGCTCCCGGACTCCCCAGATTGTCAATGAGCAGTTCTTC.

J is TRBJ2-5 and V is TRBV6-5; perhaps D is TRBD1 or TRBD2 (5 bases each). The CDR3 totals 12 residues. V shed 2 bases and J shed 4 bases, with 5 bases lying between them. Germline CDR1 is MNHEY and CDR2 is SVGAGI. CDR3 nucleotide sequence: TGTGCCAGCAGTTACGGGGGAGAGACCCAGTACTTC. Protein sequence: CASSYGGETQYF.